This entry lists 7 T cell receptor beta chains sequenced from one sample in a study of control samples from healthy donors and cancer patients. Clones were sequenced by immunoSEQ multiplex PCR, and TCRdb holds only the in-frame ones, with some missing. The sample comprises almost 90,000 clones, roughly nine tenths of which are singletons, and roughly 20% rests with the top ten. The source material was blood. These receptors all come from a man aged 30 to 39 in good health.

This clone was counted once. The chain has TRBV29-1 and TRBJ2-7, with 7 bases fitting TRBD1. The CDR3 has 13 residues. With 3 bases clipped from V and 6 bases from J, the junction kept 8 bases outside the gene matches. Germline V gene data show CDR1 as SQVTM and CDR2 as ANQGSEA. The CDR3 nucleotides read TGCAGCGTTGATCAGGGGGACAGAGGCGAGCAGTACTTC. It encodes CSVDQGDRGEQYF.

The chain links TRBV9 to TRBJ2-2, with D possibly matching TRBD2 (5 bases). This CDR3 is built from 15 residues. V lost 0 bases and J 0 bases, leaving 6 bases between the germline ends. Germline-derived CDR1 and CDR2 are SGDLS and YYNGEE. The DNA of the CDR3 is TGTGCCAGCAGCGTAGGAGGGTCGAACACCGGGGAGCTGTTTTTT. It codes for CASSVGGSNTGELFF.

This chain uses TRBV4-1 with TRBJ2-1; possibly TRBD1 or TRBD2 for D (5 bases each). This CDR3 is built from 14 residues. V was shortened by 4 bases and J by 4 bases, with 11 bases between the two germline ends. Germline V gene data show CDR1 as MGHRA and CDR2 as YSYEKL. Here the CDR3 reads CASSLPGAYNEQFF. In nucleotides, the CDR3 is TGCGCCAGCAGCCTCCCCGGGGCTTACAATGAGCAGTTCTTC.

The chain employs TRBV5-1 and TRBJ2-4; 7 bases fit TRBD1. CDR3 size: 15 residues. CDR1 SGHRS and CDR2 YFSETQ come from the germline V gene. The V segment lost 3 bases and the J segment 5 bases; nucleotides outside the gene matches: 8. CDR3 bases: TGCGCCAGCAGCTCAAAAGGGGGCGCCGAAAACATTCAGTACTTC. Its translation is CASSSKGGAENIQYF.

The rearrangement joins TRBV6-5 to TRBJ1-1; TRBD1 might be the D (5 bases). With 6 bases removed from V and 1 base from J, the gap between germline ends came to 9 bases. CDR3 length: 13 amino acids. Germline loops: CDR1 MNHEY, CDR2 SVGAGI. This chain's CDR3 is CASRQEANTEAFF. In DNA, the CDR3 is TGTGCCAGCAGACAGGAGGCGAACACTGAAGCTTTCTTT.

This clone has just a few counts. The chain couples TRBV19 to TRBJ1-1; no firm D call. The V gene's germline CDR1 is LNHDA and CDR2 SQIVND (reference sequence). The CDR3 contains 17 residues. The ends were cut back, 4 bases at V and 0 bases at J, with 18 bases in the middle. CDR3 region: CASSNPWRQGMNTEAFF. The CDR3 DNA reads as TGTGCCAGTAGTAACCCCTGGAGACAAGGGATGAACACTGAAGCTTTCTTT.

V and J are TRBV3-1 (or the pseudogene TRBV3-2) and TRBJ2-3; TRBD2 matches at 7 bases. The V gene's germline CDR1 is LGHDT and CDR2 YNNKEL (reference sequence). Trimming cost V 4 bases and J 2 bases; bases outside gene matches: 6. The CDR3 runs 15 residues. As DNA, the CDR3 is TGTGCCAGCAGCCGGAGAGCGGGGTCCACAGATACGCAGTATTTT. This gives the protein CASSRRAGSTDTQYF.